The clone carrying this T cell receptor (beta chain) came up once. Generated by immunoSEQ multiplex PCR, the TCRdb table keeps only in-frame clones and is missing some. The table includes approximately 140,000 clones, about 82% detected once. The entry originates in a study of blood T cell repertoires in COVID-19. The V segment lost 5 bases and the J segment 10 bases; nucleotides outside the gene matches: 12. Looked up from germline, CDR1 is SGHRS and CDR2 is YFSETQ. The CDR3 spans 15 residues. Sequenced sample: peripheral blood. The TCR comes from a woman aged 60-70 years with acute or convalescent COVID-19. The chain recombines TRBV5-1 with TRBJ1-6; 7 bases line up with TRBD1. The CDR3 reads CASSPRQGEGSPLHF. CDR3 bases: TGCGCCAGCAGTCCCAGACAGGGCGAGGGATCACCCCTCCACTTT.